The T cell receptor (beta chain) under discussion was sequenced for a study of T cells in Graves' hyperthyroidism and ophthalmopathy (dated by TCRdb to the late 2010s). In the study overall: Peripheral blood was sampled at the time of initial diagnosis, prior to any treatment. In over five Graves' hyperthyroidism patients, the study also compared T-cell repertoires from thyroid tissue with T-cell repertoires from blood. Once sampling was done, hyperthyroidism patients were given methimazole at a starting dose of 30 mg daily, whereas ophthalmopathy patients were given high-dose intravenous methylprednisolone. To identify TCR V-J signatures that set the groups apart, the researchers used a discovery cohort of 100 patients, made up of 43 with Graves' ophthalmopathy and some 55 with stable Graves' hyperthyroidism. An independent validation cohort of under 20 hyperthyroidism patients and some 15 patients who later progressed to ophthalmopathy tested prospective prediction of ophthalmopathy. The 75 to 100 discovery patients were divided at random into training and test sets in a 7:3 ratio. The paper reports TCR Vbeta CDR3 sequencing of 140 or so peripheral blood samples: 43 ophthalmopathy, fewer than 85 hyperthyroidism and 17 progressor patients. The paper as a whole reports these results and caveats: Sample size was not statistically predetermined, and blinding of investigators to group allocation was not performed. In validation, the model predicted progression to ophthalmopathy a median of approximately 6.6 months before onset, with about 70% sensitivity and about 72% specificity. Most expanded thyroid clonotypes (frequency above 0.001) were also detected in blood, suggesting blood repertoires may reflect thyroid immune responses. In cross-validation, a model built on a 13 V-J signature told ophthalmopathy apart from stable hyperthyroidism with under 90% sensitivity and roughly 83% specificity, and in testing the same model reached 80%/75%.

Stable Graves' hyperthyroidism was defined as no progression to ophthalmopathy during 18 months of follow-up. Hyperthyroidism patients were newly diagnosed, had a disease duration of under 2 months, and were aged 18 to 65 years. Any patient with an uncontrolled infection, another autoimmune disease, pregnancy or lactation was excluded. Diagnoses relied on clinical symptoms, serum thyroxine and TRAb, thyroid ultrasound and orbital computed tomography. PBMCs were separated from roughly 10 ml of fresh peripheral blood using Ficoll-Paque density gradient centrifugation. Total RNA was extracted with Trizol reagent, and quality was checked on an Agilent 2100 Bioanalyzer. The TCR beta CDR3 regions were amplified from the RNA transcripts. The TCR CDR3 was subjected to a first round of RT-PCR using the HTBI primer set and the Qiagen OneStep RT-PCR kit. The libraries were constructed in a second round of multiplex PCR and then size-selected and purified. The libraries were sequenced on an Illumina HiSeq2000 using paired-end 100 bp reads. The original pipeline was this. SOAPnuke was used to process the raw data, throwing out any read that contained adapters or uncalled bases, had a mean Phred below 15, or lacked an exact constant-primer or identifier match. COPE v1.2.5 was used to merge the high-quality paired reads, and each unique nucleotide sequence was defined as a clonotype. Clonotypes were aligned to IMGT TRBV, TRBD and TRBJ reference segments using MiTCR v1.1. Only V-J combinations with frequency above 0.0001, covering approximately 99% of repertoires, were analysed. A TCS score was defined as the ratio between F50 (clonal expansion) and ExV (chaos), using BLOSUM62-based TCRdist between CDR3 peptides within each V-J. Welch's t-statistics and random forest reduced 450 to 600 V-J features to 10 to 15, which were used in a naive Bayes classifier (R e1071). In TCRdb, the public reads were trimmed at Q25 with fastp and aligned with MiXCR, with productive beta chains retained. Rows are unified per CDR3 protein, each entry keeping the most common DNA and genes. Here the V and J calls rest on TCRdb's processing, not on the authors' analysis. The sample profile shows about 510,000 distinct CDR3 sequences; 12% to 15% of them were found once. About 15% of the sample belongs to the ten largest clones.

The germline V gene (reference sequence) yields MNHEY for CDR1 and SMNVEV for CDR2. The V end loses 2 bases and the J end loses 2 bases, and a stretch of 17 bases separates them. The cysteine opens and the phenylalanine closes a CDR3 of 17 amino acids. The DNA shown is the 51-base CDR3, in frame from base 1. Worth noting for this clonotype: Its antigen specificity is not known. Base qualities are not recorded, but no much larger clone differs from it by a single base.

This sequence uses TRBV27 and TRBJ2-3, with a tentative D gene TRBD2 over 6 matching bases. The sequence came from a middle-aged woman with Graves' hyperthyroidism. The source material was blood. The nucleotides are TGTGCCAGCAGTTTACCTCAGGGTAGCGGCCCCACAGATACGCAGTATTTT. The resulting protein is CASSLPQGSGPTDTQYF.